This TCR beta chain was documented in a study of regulatory T cells in long-lasting Graves disease. At the level of the study: Over 5 years on antithyroid drugs plus positive TSH receptor antibodies marked Graves' disease as persistent.

This clonotype was found many times. What it binds is not known. Time point denoted: persistent/refractory GD, antithyroid drugs over 5 years with positive TRAb. Preparation of the TCR library used RNA extracted from PBMCs. Each of the patients was recruited from an endocrinology department situated in Xi'an, China. Whole-study findings and limits: Persistent disease preferred TRBV28, TRBJ1-2 and TRBJ2-5; new disease, TRBV20-1 and TRBJ2-1. Persistent Graves' patients showed a TCR diversity that was lower than that of newly diagnosed ones.

Arm-PCR of CDR3 regions and iRepertoire HTBI primers were used to build TCR beta libraries. TCRdb re-called the multiplex PCR reads with MiXCR, one entry per CDR3 protein. The table includes hundreds of thousands of distinct CDR3 sequences, roughly a fifth detected once. V was clipped by 6 bases and J by 2 bases, with 7 bases between them. This CDR3 contains 12 residues. Germline loops: CDR1 ENHRY, CDR2 SYGVKD. The sequenced sample was peripheral blood mononuclear cells (PBMCs), obtained when the disease was refractory, from a patient treated with antithyroid drugs. This TCR was recovered from a female donor with Graves disease. The chain recombines TRBV10-3 with TRBJ1-2; weak D call: TRBD1 (6 bases). The CDR3 region is CAISGQNYGYTF. The CDR3 DNA follows: TGTGCCATCAGCGGACAGAACTATGGCTACACCTTC.